The TCR beta chain under discussion was sequenced for a study of T cell changes during pregnancy in multiple sclerosis. This CDR3 has 13 residues. CDR1 is SGHNT, CDR2 YYREEE, per germline (reference sequence). Trimming pared 5 bases from V and 6 bases from J, leaving 13 bases between. Method: immunoSEQ multiplex PCR; TCRdb's copy keeps in-frame clones and lacks some. The table shows just over 90,000 clones, with 91% occurring only once. Only one count was recorded for this clone. The TCR sequence derives from a female donor in good health, enrolled as a control in a pregnancy study. The specimen was peripheral blood, collected after pregnancy. V gene TRBV5-4 combines with J gene TRBJ2-3; TRBD1 is a possible D gene (5 bases). The CDR3 DNA reads TGTGCCAGCAGGGGGCCAGGTTCGGATACGCAGTATTTT. It translates to CASRGPGSDTQYF.